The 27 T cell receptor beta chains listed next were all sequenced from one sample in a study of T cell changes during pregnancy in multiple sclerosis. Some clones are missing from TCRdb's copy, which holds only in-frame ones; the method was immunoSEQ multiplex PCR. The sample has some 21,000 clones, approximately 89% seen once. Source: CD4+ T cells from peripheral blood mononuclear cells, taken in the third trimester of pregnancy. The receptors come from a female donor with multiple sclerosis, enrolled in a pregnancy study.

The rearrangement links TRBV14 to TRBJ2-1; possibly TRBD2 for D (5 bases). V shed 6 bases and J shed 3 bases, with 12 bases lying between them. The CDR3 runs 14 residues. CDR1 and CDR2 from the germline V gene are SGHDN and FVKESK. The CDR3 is CASSEGSRYNEQFF. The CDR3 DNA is TGTGCCAGCAGTGAGGGATCTCGCTACAATGAGCAGTTCTTC.

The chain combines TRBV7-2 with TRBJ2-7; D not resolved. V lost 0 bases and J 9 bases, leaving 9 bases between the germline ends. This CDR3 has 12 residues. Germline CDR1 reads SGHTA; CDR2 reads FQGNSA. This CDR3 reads CASSLASVPQYF. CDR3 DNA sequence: TGTGCCAGCAGCTTAGCGAGTGTTCCGCAGTACTTC.

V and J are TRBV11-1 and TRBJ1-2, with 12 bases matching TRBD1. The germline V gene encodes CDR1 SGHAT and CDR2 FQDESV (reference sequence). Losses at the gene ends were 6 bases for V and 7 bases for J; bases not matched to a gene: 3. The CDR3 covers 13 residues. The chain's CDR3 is CASSWDRGLGYTF. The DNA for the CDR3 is TGTGCCAGCAGTTGGGACAGGGGGCTTGGCTACACCTTC. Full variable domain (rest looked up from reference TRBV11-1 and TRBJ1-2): EAEVAQSPRYKITEKSQAVAFWCDPISGHATLYWYRQILGQGPELLVQFQDESVVDDSQLPKDRFSAERLKGVDSTLKIQPAELGDSAMYLCASSWDRGLGYTFGSGTRLTVV.

CDR3 protein: CASSLDRYGEAFF. For the CDR3, the DNA is TGTGCCAGTAGTCTCGACAGGTACGGTGAAGCTTTCTTT. The rearrangement uses TRBV19 and TRBJ1-1; tentatively, D is TRBD1 (6 bases). Germline V lookup: CDR1 LNHDA, CDR2 SQIVND (reference sequence). This CDR3 is 13 amino acids long. Between the trimmed V and J ends, which lost 5 bases and 7 bases, there was a span of 14 bases.

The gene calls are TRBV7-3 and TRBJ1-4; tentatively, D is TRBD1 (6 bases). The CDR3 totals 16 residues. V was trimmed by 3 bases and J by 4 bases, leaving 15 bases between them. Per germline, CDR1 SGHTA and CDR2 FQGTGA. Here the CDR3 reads CASSFRTQGCNEKLFF. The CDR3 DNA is TGTGCCAGCAGCTTCCGCACACAGGGATGTAATGAAAAACTGTTTTTT.

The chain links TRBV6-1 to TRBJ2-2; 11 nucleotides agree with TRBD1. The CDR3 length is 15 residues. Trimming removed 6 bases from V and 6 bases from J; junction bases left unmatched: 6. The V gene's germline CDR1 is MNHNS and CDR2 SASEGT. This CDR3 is CASRGQGAGAGELFF. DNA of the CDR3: TGTGCCAGCAGAGGACAGGGGGCTGGGGCCGGGGAGCTGTTTTTT.

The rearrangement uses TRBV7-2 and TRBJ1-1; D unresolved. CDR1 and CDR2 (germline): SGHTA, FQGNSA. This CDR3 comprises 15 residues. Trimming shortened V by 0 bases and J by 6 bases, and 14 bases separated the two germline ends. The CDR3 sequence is CASSLATGGSSEAFF. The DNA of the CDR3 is TGTGCCAGCAGCTTAGCGACGGGAGGAAGCTCTGAAGCTTTCTTT.

The CDR3 DNA reads as TGTGCCAGCAGTTCCCGGGGGGCCGCAACTAATGAAAAACTGTTTTTT. It translates to CASSSRGAATNEKLFF. This chain links TRBV6-5 with TRBJ1-4; weak D call: TRBD1 (6 bases). V lost 4 bases and J lost 0, with 12 bases in between. CDR1 is MNHEY, CDR2 SVGAGI, per germline. This CDR3 has 16 residues.

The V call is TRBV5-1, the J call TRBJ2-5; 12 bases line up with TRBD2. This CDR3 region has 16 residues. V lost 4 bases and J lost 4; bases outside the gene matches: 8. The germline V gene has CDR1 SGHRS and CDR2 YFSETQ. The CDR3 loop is CASSAASGGVGETQYF. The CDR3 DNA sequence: TGCGCCAGCAGCGCCGCTAGCGGGGGGGTAGGAGAGACCCAGTACTTC.

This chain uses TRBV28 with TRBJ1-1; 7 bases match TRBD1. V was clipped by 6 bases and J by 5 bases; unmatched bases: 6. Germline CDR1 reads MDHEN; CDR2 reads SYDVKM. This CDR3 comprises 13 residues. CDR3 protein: CASSYRGGTEAFF. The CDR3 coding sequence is TGTGCCAGCAGCTACAGGGGTGGTACTGAAGCTTTCTTT.

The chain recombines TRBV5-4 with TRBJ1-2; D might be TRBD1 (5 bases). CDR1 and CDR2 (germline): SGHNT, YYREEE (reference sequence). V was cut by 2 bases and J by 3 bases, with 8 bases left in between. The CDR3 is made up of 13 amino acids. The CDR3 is CASSFDRDYGYTF. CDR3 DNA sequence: TGTGCCAGCAGCTTCGACAGAGACTATGGCTACACCTTC. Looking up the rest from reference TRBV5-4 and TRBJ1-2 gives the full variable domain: ETGVTQSPTHLIKTRGQQVTLRCSSQSGHNTVSWYQQALGQGPQFIFQYYREEENGRGNFPPRFSGLQFPNYSSELNVNALELDDSALYLCASSFDRDYGYTFGSGTRLTVV.

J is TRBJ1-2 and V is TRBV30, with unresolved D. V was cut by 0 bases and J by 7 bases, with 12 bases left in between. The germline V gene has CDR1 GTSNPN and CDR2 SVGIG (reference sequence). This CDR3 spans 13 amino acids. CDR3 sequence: CAWSVDREGGYTF. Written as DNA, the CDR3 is TGTGCCTGGAGTGTAGATCGGGAGGGTGGCTACACCTTC.

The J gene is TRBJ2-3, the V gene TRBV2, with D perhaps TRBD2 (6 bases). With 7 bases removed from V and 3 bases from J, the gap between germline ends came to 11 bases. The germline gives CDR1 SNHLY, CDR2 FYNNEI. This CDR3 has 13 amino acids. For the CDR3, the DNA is TGTGCCAGCAATCTAGCGCTGACAGATACGCAGTATTTT. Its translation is CASNLALTDTQYF. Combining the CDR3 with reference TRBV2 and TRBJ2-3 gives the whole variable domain EPEVTQTPSHQVTQMGQEVILRCVPISNHLYFYWYRQILGQKVEFLVSFYNNEISEKSEIFDDQFSVERPDGSNFTLKIRSTKLEDSAMYFCASNLALTDTQYFGPGTRLTVL.

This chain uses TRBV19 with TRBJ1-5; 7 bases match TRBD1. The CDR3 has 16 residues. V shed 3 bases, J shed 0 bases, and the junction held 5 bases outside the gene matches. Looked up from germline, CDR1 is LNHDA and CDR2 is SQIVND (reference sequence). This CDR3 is CASSIQDRSSNQPQHF. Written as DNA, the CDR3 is TGTGCCAGTAGTATCCAGGACAGGTCTAGCAATCAGCCCCAGCATTTT.

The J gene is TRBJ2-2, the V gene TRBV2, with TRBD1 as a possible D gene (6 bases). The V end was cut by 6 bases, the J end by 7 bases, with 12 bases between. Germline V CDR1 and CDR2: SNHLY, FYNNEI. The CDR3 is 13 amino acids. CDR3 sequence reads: CASRQGVSGELFF. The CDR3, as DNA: TGTGCCAGCAGACAGGGTGTCAGCGGGGAGCTGTTTTTT.

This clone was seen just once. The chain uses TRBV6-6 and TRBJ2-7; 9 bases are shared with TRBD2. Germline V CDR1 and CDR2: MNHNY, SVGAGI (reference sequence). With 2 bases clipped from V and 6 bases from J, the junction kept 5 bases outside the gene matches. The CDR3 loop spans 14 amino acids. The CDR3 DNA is TGTGCCAGCAGTTACGGCGGGGGGGAAGTCGAGCAGTACTTC. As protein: CASSYGGGEVEQYF.

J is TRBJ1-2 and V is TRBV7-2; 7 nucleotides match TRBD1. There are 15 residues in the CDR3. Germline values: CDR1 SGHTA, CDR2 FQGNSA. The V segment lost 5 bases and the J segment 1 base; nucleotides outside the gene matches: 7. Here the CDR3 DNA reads TGTGCCAGCAGCCCAGGGGGTCTATATAACTATGGCTACACCTTC. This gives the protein CASSPGGLYNYGYTF.

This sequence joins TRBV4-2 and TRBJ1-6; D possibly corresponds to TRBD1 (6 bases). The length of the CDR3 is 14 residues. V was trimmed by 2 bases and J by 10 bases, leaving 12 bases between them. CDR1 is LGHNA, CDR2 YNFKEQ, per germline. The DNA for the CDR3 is TGTGCCAGCAGCCAACCCACAGGGAACTCACCCCTCCACTTT. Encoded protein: CASSQPTGNSPLHF.

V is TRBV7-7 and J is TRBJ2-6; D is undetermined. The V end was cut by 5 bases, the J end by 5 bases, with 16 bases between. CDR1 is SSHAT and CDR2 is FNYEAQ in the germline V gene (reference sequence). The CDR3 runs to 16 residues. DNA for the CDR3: TGTGCCAGCAGCAACGGGTCACAAAGTCGGGCCAACGTCCTGACTTTC. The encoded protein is CASSNGSQSRANVLTF.

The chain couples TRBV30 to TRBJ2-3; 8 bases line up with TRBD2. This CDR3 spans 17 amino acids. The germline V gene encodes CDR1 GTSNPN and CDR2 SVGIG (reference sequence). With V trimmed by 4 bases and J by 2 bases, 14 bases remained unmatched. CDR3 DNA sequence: TGTGCCTGGAATCGGGGAGCGAGCGGGGGCCTCACAGATACGCAGTATTTT. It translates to CAWNRGASGGLTDTQYF.

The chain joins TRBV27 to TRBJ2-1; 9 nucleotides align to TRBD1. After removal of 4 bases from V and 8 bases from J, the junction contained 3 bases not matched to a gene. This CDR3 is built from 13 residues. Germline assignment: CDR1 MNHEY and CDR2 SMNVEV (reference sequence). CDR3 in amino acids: CASSSDRGYEQFF. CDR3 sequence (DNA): TGTGCCAGCAGTTCGGACAGGGGCTATGAGCAGTTCTTC.

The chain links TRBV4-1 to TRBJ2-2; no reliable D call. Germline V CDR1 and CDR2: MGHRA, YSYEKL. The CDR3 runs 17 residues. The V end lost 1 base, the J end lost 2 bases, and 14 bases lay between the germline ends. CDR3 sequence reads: CASSQATQAVNTGELFF. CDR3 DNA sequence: TGCGCCAGCAGCCAAGCTACCCAGGCCGTAAACACCGGGGAGCTGTTTTTT.

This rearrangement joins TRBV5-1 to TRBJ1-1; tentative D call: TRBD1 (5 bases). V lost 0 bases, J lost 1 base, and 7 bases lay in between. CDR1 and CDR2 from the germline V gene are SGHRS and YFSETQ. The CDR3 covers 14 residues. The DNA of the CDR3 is TGCGCCAGCAGCTTGGAGGGGCAGAACACTGAAGCTTTCTTT. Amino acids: CASSLEGQNTEAFF. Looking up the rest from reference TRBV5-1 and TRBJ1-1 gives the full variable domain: KAGVTQTPRYLIKTRGQQVTLSCSPISGHRSVSWYQQTPGQGLQFLFEYFSETQRNKGNFPGRFSGRQFSNSRSEMNVSTLELGDSALYLCASSLEGQNTEAFFGQGTRLTVV.

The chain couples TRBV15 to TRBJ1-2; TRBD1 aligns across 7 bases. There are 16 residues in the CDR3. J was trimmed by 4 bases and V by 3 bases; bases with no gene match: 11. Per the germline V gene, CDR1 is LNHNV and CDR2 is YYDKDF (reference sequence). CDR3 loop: CATSRLLARGAYGYTF. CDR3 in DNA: TGTGCCACCAGCAGGTTACTGGCCAGGGGGGCCTATGGCTACACCTTC.

As DNA, the CDR3 is TGTGCCAGCAGTTACTATCAGGGGGACCAGCCCCAGCATTTT. This encodes CASSYYQGDQPQHF. The chain uses TRBV6-5 and TRBJ1-5, with 7 bases aligning to TRBD1. The CDR3 is 14 residues long. Germline V gives CDR1 MNHEY, CDR2 SVGAGI. After removal of 1 base from V and 7 bases from J, the junction contained 4 bases not matched to a gene.

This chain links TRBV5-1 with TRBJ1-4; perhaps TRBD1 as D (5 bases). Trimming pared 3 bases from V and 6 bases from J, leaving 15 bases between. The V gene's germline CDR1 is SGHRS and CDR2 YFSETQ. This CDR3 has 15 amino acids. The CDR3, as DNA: TGCGCCAGCAGCTCAAATGGGGGGGTAGATGAAAAACTGTTTTTT. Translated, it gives CASSSNGGVDEKLFF.

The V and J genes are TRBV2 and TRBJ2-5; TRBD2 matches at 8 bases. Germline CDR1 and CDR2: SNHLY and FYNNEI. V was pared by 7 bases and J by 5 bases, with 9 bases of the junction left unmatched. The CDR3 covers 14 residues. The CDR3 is CASKMTGGVETQYF. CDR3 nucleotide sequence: TGTGCCAGCAAAATGACGGGGGGGGTGGAGACCCAGTACTTC.